Presented here are 24 T cell receptor beta chains from one specimen sequenced in a study of blood T cell repertoires in COVID-19. TCRdb's copy holds only in-frame clones and misses some; the assay was immunoSEQ multiplex PCR. Among approximately 110,000 clones listed, roughly 85% were seen once. The sequenced material came from peripheral blood. These receptors were taken from a woman aged 80 or older with acute or convalescent COVID-19.

This chain joins TRBV27 and TRBJ2-7, with 10 bases matching TRBD1. Germline V gene sequence: CDR1 MNHEY, CDR2 SMNVEV (reference sequence). J was trimmed by 5 bases and V by 5 bases; bases with no gene match: 6. The CDR3 is 14 amino acids. CDR3 sequence reads: CASSKTGGIHEQYV. CDR3 nucleotide sequence: TGTGCCAGCAGTAAGACAGGGGGCATCCACGAGCAGTACGTC.

The V call is TRBV3-1 (or the pseudogene TRBV3-2), the J call TRBJ1-2; no clear D. Per the germline V gene, CDR1 is LGHDT and CDR2 is YNNKEL (reference sequence). The V and J ends lost 1 base and 8 bases respectively, with 5 bases between them. The CDR3 extends over 11 amino acids. The CDR3 here is CASSQGYGYTF. The CDR3 DNA reads TGTGCCAGCAGCCAAGGCTACGGCTACACCTTC.

The rearrangement uses TRBV24-1 and TRBJ2-3, with 7 bases that match TRBD1. V was clipped by 3 bases and J by 6 bases; unmatched bases: 8. The germline V gene encodes CDR1 KGHDR and CDR2 SFDVKD. The CDR3 has 15 residues. This CDR3 reads CATSDRDREMDTQYF. CDR3 bases: TGTGCCACCAGTGATCGGGACAGAGAGATGGATACGCAGTATTTT.

J is TRBJ2-2 and V is TRBV6-5; 10 bases agree with TRBD1. Looked up from germline, CDR1 is MNHEY and CDR2 is SVGAGI. V lost 6 bases to trimming and J lost 5 bases; unmatched junction nucleotides: 3. The length of the CDR3 is 14 residues. The CDR3 reads CASREDRGTGELFF. In nucleotides, the CDR3 is TGTGCCAGCAGAGAGGACAGGGGGACCGGGGAGCTGTTTTTT.

This chain joins TRBV5-1 and TRBJ2-5; D is possibly TRBD1 (6 bases). The CDR3 has 14 amino acids. Germline-derived CDR1 and CDR2 are SGHRS and YFSETQ. V lost 0 bases and J 3 bases, leaving 9 bases between the germline ends. CDR3: CASSLAKGEETQYF. CDR3 sequence (DNA): TGCGCCAGCAGCTTGGCCAAGGGGGAAGAGACCCAGTACTTC.

This clone was picked up one time. The chain is built from TRBV28 and TRBJ1-4; 7 nucleotides align to TRBD1. The CDR3 has 14 amino acids. Germline CDR1 is MDHEN and CDR2 is SYDVKM. The junction had 2 bases not matched to a gene; V was cut back by 5 bases and J by 2 bases. CDR3 coding DNA: TGTGCCAGCAGTATGGGACAGACTAATGAAAAACTGTTTTTT. Amino acid sequence: CASSMGQTNEKLFF.

The chain combines TRBV6-2 or TRBV6-3 with TRBJ2-5; TRBD2 is a possible D gene (6 bases). Germline CDR1 reads MNHEY; CDR2 reads SVGEGT. V lost 4 bases and J 7 bases, leaving 19 bases between the germline ends. This CDR3 contains 15 residues. In DNA, the CDR3 is TGTGCCAGCAGTTTCCCCTTGGCGGCCGGGGGGACCCAGTACTTC. This gives the protein CASSFPLAAGGTQYF.

V is TRBV29-1 and J is TRBJ1-5; 8 bases fit TRBD1. Losses at the gene ends were 4 bases for V and 2 bases for J; bases not matched to a gene: 4. CDR1 and CDR2 from the germline V gene are SQVTM and ANQGSEA. This CDR3 spans 14 amino acids. CDR3 in DNA: TGCAGCGTTGCCGAGGGACAGGGCAATCAGCCCCAGCATTTT. Protein product: CSVAEGQGNQPQHF.

This clone was seen once. This chain links TRBV7-9 with TRBJ1-6, with no clear D. Trimming removed 4 bases at V and 7 bases at J, with 11 bases between. Germline CDR1 is SEHNR and CDR2 is FQNEAQ (reference sequence). This CDR3 is built from 14 residues. The CDR3 sequence: CASSWVLENSPLHF. The CDR3 bases are TGTGCCAGCAGCTGGGTCCTAGAGAATTCACCCCTCCACTTT.

CDR3 coding DNA: TGCGCCAGCACAAAAGGACAGGGGGCGCGAGGCTACACCTTC. Its protein is CASTKGQGARGYTF. This rearrangement joins TRBV5-1 to TRBJ1-2; 11 bases match TRBD1. Trimming took 6 bases from V and 8 from J; bases not matched to a gene: 9. Germline lookup yields CDR1 SGHRS and CDR2 YFSETQ. The CDR3 extends over 14 amino acids.

This chain connects TRBV4-1 to TRBJ2-3; 7 nucleotides agree with TRBD2. This CDR3 has 15 amino acids. Trimming took 2 bases from V and 2 from J; bases not matched to a gene: 4. Germline CDR1 is MGHRA and CDR2 is YSYEKL. The CDR3 reads CASSQLLANTDTQYF. The DNA of the CDR3 is TGCGCCAGCAGCCAACTACTAGCGAACACAGATACGCAGTATTTT.

CDR3 coding DNA: TGTGCCAGCAGTGTCGGAGCAGCTGAAGCTTTCTTT. Its translation: CASSVGAAEAFF. The chain joins TRBV12-3 or TRBV12-4 to TRBJ1-1; D remains ambiguous. The ends were cut back, 5 bases at V and 6 bases at J, with 10 bases in the middle. This CDR3 has 12 amino acids.

This clone was counted only a few times. This chain connects TRBV2 to TRBJ1-1, with a possible D match to TRBD1 (6 bases). Trimming took 8 bases from V and 1 from J, leaving 14 bases between them. The CDR3 sequence is 14 residues long. Looked up from germline, CDR1 is SNHLY and CDR2 is FYNNEI. CDR3 in amino acids: CASWGTSENTEAFF. The CDR3 coding sequence is TGTGCCAGCTGGGGGACATCAGAGAACACTGAAGCTTTCTTT.

V is TRBV19 and J is TRBJ1-1; 11 bases are a match to TRBD1. This CDR3 has 14 amino acids. V shed 2 bases and J 10 bases; nucleotides not matched to a gene: 6. Germline values: CDR1 LNHDA, CDR2 SQIVND (reference sequence). This CDR3 reads CASSILGQGALAFF. CDR3 nucleotide sequence: TGTGCCAGTAGTATACTTGGACAGGGGGCTTTAGCTTTCTTT.

The rearrangement joins TRBV7-9 to TRBJ1-1; D unclear. V shed 4 bases and J shed 0 bases, with 21 bases lying between them. Per the germline V gene, CDR1 is SEHNR and CDR2 is FQNEAQ (reference sequence). There are 18 residues in the CDR3. CDR3 sequence: CASSSPMGAQSMNTEAFF. The CDR3, as DNA: TGTGCCAGCAGCTCTCCCATGGGAGCACAGAGCATGAACACTGAAGCTTTCTTT.

The chain joins TRBV6-5 to TRBJ1-1; tentatively, D is TRBD1 (6 bases). Trimming removed 5 bases at V and 0 bases at J, with 10 bases between. Germline CDR1 and CDR2: MNHEY and SVGAGI. The CDR3 is 14 residues long. The CDR3: CASSRGQMNTEAFF. For the CDR3, the DNA is TGTGCCAGCAGTCGAGGACAGATGAACACTGAAGCTTTCTTT.

Ten or more counts support this clone. The rearrangement links TRBV19 to TRBJ1-6, with TRBD1 as a possible D gene (6 bases). The ends were cut back, 10 bases at V and 3 bases at J, with 13 bases in the middle. Germline CDR1 reads LNHDA; CDR2 reads SQIVND (reference sequence). The CDR3 spans 14 residues. CDR3 protein: CATPHRVYNSPLHF. The DNA for the CDR3 is TGTGCCACCCCCCACAGGGTCTATAATTCACCCCTCCACTTT.

The chain combines TRBV7-2 with TRBJ2-1, with 9 bases matching TRBD1. Trimming took 3 bases from V and 7 from J; bases not matched to a gene: 13. The CDR3 is made up of 17 amino acids. Germline V gives CDR1 SGHTA, CDR2 FQGNSA. CDR3 in amino acids: CASSFAGTGLDKNEQFF. CDR3 nucleotides: TGTGCCAGCAGCTTCGCCGGGACAGGGTTGGATAAGAATGAGCAGTTCTTC. The whole variable domain, filled in from reference TRBV7-2 and TRBJ2-1, reads GAGVSQSPSNKVTEKGKDVELRCDPISGHTALYWYRQSLGQGLEFLIYFQGNSAPDKSGLPSDRFSAERTGGSVSTLTIQRTQQEDSAVYLCASSFAGTGLDKNEQFFGPGTRLTVL.

This clone was seen more than once but under ten times. The rearrangement links TRBV10-3 to TRBJ2-1; possible D gene TRBD2, 5 bases. V lost 3 bases and J lost 0, with 12 bases in between. CDR3 length: 16 amino acids. In germline, CDR1 is ENHRY, CDR2 SYGVKD. CDR3 DNA: TGTGCCATCAGTGAACCCGGACTTGACTCCTACAATGAGCAGTTCTTC. It yields the protein CAISEPGLDSYNEQFF.

The V and J genes are TRBV2 and TRBJ1-5; D perhaps matches TRBD1 (5 bases). The V end was cut by 4 bases, the J end by 3 bases, with 13 bases between. In germline, CDR1 is SNHLY, CDR2 FYNNEI. The CDR3 is made up of 15 amino acids. The CDR3 spells CASSGTGGLNQPQHF. CDR3 nucleotide sequence: TGTGCCAGCAGTGGCACAGGTGGGCTCAATCAGCCCCAGCATTTT.

By sample fraction, this clone is medium-sized. The chain joins TRBV6-6 to TRBJ2-7; D ambiguous. The CDR3 is 11 residues long. V was cut by 4 bases and J by 2 bases, with 3 bases left in between. Germline V gene lookup returns CDR1 MNHNY and CDR2 SVGAGI (reference sequence). The CDR3 spells CASSSAYEQYF. CDR3 in DNA: TGTGCCAGCAGTTCCGCCTACGAGCAGTACTTC.

The chain links TRBV12-5 to TRBJ2-1; the D gene is possibly TRBD2 (6 bases). This CDR3 is 15 amino acids long. The V and J ends lost 6 bases and 0 bases respectively, with 12 bases between them. Germline assignment: CDR1 LGHNT and CDR2 FRNRAP. CDR3: CASGLAKSSYNEQFF. CDR3 sequence (DNA): TGTGCTAGTGGGCTAGCGAAGAGCTCCTACAATGAGCAGTTCTTC.

V gene TRBV7-2 combines with J gene TRBJ2-2, with TRBD2 as a possible D gene (5 bases). CDR1 is SGHTA and CDR2 is FQGNSA in the germline V gene. V lost 5 bases and J lost 6, with 13 bases in between. The CDR3 sequence is 14 residues long. CDR3 nucleotide sequence: TGTGCCAGCAGCCCTGTACTAGTGTCCGGGGAGCTGTTTTTT. Amino acids: CASSPVLVSGELFF. Full variable domain (outside the CDR3, taken from reference TRBV7-2 and TRBJ2-2): GAGVSQSPSNKVTEKGKDVELRCDPISGHTALYWYRQSLGQGLEFLIYFQGNSAPDKSGLPSDRFSAERTGGSVSTLTIQRTQQEDSAVYLCASSPVLVSGELFFGEGSRLTVL.

The V and J genes are TRBV7-9 and TRBJ2-7; 8 nucleotides agree with TRBD2. The germline V gene has CDR1 SEHNR and CDR2 FQNEAQ (reference sequence). V trimming: 3 bases; J trimming: 6 bases; junction bases outside the gene matches: 1. The CDR3 extends over 12 amino acids. In DNA, the CDR3 is TGTGCCAGCAGCTTTGGGACTAGCGAGCAGTACGTC. Translation gives CASSFGTSEQYV.